A single sample gave rise to the 32 T cell receptor beta chains below, sequenced in a study of T cell changes during pregnancy in multiple sclerosis. Only in-frame clones appear in the TCRdb table, and some are missing; sequencing was by immunoSEQ multiplex PCR. The table includes approximately 61,000 clones, approximately 90% detected once. The sample here was peripheral blood, taken after pregnancy. These TCRs come from a female donor in good health, enrolled as a control in a pregnancy study.

This chain uses TRBV28 with TRBJ1-1; D gene unclear. Germline loops: CDR1 MDHEN, CDR2 SYDVKM. The CDR3 loop spans 15 amino acids. Trimming stripped 6 bases from V and 1 base from J, with 15 bases between. As DNA, the CDR3 is TGTGCCAGCAGGATACAGATATCATCGAACACTGAAGCTTTCTTT. Protein: CASRIQISSNTEAFF.

This clone was detected once. The chain uses TRBV30 and TRBJ2-6; the match to TRBD1 covers 7 bases. V shed 5 bases, J shed 2 bases, and the junction held 6 bases outside the gene matches. CDR1 and CDR2 (germline): GTSNPN, SVGIG (reference sequence). This CDR3 contains 15 residues. The DNA of the CDR3 is TGTGCCTGGCTGGACAGGTCCGCTGGGGCCAACGTCCTGACTTTC. It is translated as CAWLDRSAGANVLTF.

This chain connects TRBV30 to TRBJ2-6, with a weak D call TRBD1 (6 bases). The germline V and J ends were trimmed by 2 bases and 0 bases, with 11 bases remaining between them. There are 16 residues in the CDR3. Per germline, CDR1 GTSNPN and CDR2 SVGIG (reference sequence). The CDR3 DNA reads TGTGCCTGGAGTACAAGGACAGTCTCTGGGGCCAACGTCCTGACTTTC. This encodes CAWSTRTVSGANVLTF.

The J gene is TRBJ1-1, the V gene TRBV10-3; D is ambiguous. Germline V gene lookup returns CDR1 ENHRY and CDR2 SYGVKD. The V end lost 4 bases, the J end lost 0 bases, and 9 bases lay between the germline ends. The CDR3 sequence is 14 residues long. The CDR3 sequence is CAISGAVMNTEAFF. In DNA, the CDR3 is TGTGCCATCAGTGGGGCCGTTATGAACACTGAAGCTTTCTTT.

V gene TRBV6-1 combines with J gene TRBJ2-7; 8 bases agree with TRBD2. The germline V gene has CDR1 MNHNS and CDR2 SASEGT. V shed 6 bases and J 13 bases; nucleotides not matched to a gene: 20. This CDR3 region has 15 residues. CDR3 region: CASSPRVGSGEASYF. The CDR3 DNA is TGTGCCAGCAGCCCCCGGGTGGGTAGCGGGGAGGCCTCTTACTTC.

The gene calls are TRBV5-6 and TRBJ2-3; possibly TRBD1 for D (6 bases). CDR1 is SGHDT and CDR2 is YYEEEE in the germline V gene. Trimming left V 0 bases short and J 2 bases short, with 13 bases between. CDR3 size: 16 residues. CDR3 nucleotides: TGTGCCAGCAGCTTGGAGACTCAGGGGACCACAGATACGCAGTATTTT. This sequence encodes CASSLETQGTTDTQYF.

This clone was seen just once. The V call is TRBV9, the J call TRBJ1-2; no firm D call. Per the germline V gene, CDR1 is SGDLS and CDR2 is YYNGEE. V was trimmed by 3 bases and J by 3 bases, leaving 9 bases between them. The length of the CDR3 is 13 residues. The CDR3 nucleotides read TGTGCCAGCAGCGCCCCAGGTTACTATGGCTACACCTTC. Its translation: CASSAPGYYGYTF. Based on the CDR3 plus reference TRBV9 and TRBJ1-2, the full variable domain is DSGVTQTPKHLITATGQRVTLRCSPRSGDLSVYWYQQSLDQGLQFLIQYYNGEERAKGNILERFSAQQFPDLHSELNLSSLELGDSALYFCASSAPGYYGYTFGSGTRLTVV.

The chain combines TRBV4-3 with TRBJ2-1, with 9 bases identical to TRBD2. V was pared by 0 bases and J by 4 bases, with 1 base of the junction left unmatched. The V gene's germline CDR1 is LGHNA and CDR2 YSLEER. The CDR3 covers 15 residues. CDR3 nucleotides: TGCGCCAGCAGCCAAGAAGCGGGGGGATACAATGAGCAGTTCTTC. Translation gives CASSQEAGGYNEQFF.

The rearrangement joins TRBV6-5 to TRBJ1-2; D uncertain. This CDR3 contains 12 residues. The germline CDR1 and CDR2 sequences are MNHEY and SVGAGI. Deletions cut 8 bases from V and 2 bases from J, with 9 bases between. The CDR3 nucleotides read TGTGCCAGCTGGGCGGGGAACTATGGCTACACCTTC. It encodes CASWAGNYGYTF.

CDR3 DNA: TGTGCCATCAGTGAGAGGGGTGATGCGCAGTATTTT. Translation gives CAISERGDAQYF. J is TRBJ2-3 and V is TRBV10-3; a possible D gene is TRBD1 (5 bases). Germline V gene data show CDR1 as ENHRY and CDR2 as SYGVKD. The V end lost 2 bases, the J end lost 10 bases, and 10 bases lay between the germline ends. The CDR3 is 12 residues long.

This clone was recorded only once. The gene calls are TRBV7-7 and TRBJ2-1; 7 bases line up with TRBD2. CDR1 and CDR2 from the germline V gene are SSHAT and FNYEAQ (reference sequence). CDR3 length: 15 amino acids. Germline trimming cut 5 bases from V and 1 base from J; bases unmatched to any gene: 5. The DNA of the CDR3 is TGTGCCAGCAGCCCTGGACTAGAGTCCTACAATGAGCAGTTCTTC. Encoded protein: CASSPGLESYNEQFF.

The rearrangement joins TRBV14 to TRBJ2-7; D gene ambiguous. The CDR3 contains 18 residues. Trimming removed 2 bases at V and 4 bases at J, with 24 bases between. The germline CDR1 and CDR2 sequences are SGHDN and FVKESK. CDR3 protein: CASSQRSSINIHLYEQYF. The DNA for the CDR3 is TGTGCCAGCAGCCAACGCTCTTCTATCAATATTCACCTATACGAGCAGTACTTC. The full variable domain, completed using reference TRBV14 and TRBJ2-7, is EAGVTQFPSHSVIEKGQTVTLRCDPISGHDNLYWYRRVMGKEIKFLLHFVKESKQDESGMPNNRFLAERTGGTYSTLKVQPAELEDSGVYFCASSQRSSINIHLYEQYFGPGTRLTVT.

The rearrangement joins TRBV2 to TRBJ1-2; D perhaps matches TRBD1 (6 bases). V was cut by 0 bases and J by 4 bases, with 9 bases left in between. The CDR3 extends over 14 amino acids. The germline V gene encodes CDR1 SNHLY and CDR2 FYNNEI. This chain's CDR3 is CASSEAQDSYGYTF. CDR3 nucleotide sequence: TGTGCCAGCAGTGAAGCGCAGGACAGCTATGGCTACACCTTC.

The V and J genes are TRBV7-9 and TRBJ2-7, with 8 positions matching TRBD1. V gave up 5 bases and J gave up 5 bases; unmatched junction bases: 8. The CDR3 has 14 amino acids. Germline CDR1 is SEHNR and CDR2 is FQNEAQ (reference sequence). CDR3 region: CASSLRDRSNEQYF. The CDR3 DNA sequence: TGTGCCAGCAGCCTCCGGGACAGGTCCAACGAGCAGTACTTC.

This rearrangement joins TRBV4-1 to TRBJ1-3; 8 bases are a match to TRBD1. Trimming took 4 bases from V and 2 from J; bases not matched to a gene: 7. CDR1 and CDR2 (germline): MGHRA, YSYEKL. CDR3 size: 16 residues. The CDR3 nucleotides read TGCGCCAGCAGCCTTTACATGACAGGGGCTGGAAACACCATATATTTT. Its translation is CASSLYMTGAGNTIYF.

The gene calls are TRBV7-8 and TRBJ2-1; TRBD2 matches at 8 bases. The V gene end was trimmed by 5 bases and the J gene end by 9 bases; junction bases not matched to a gene: 9. The CDR3 has 14 amino acids. Germline CDR1 SGHVS, CDR2 FQNEAQ. In DNA form, the CDR3 reads TGTGCCAGCAGCCCCGGGGGGGGCCGCGGTGAGCAGTTCTTC. Residues: CASSPGGGRGEQFF.

The DNA for the CDR3 is TGCGCCAGCAGCCTCGGGTGGAACTATGGCTACACCTTC. Translating it yields CASSLGWNYGYTF. The rearrangement uses TRBV4-1 and TRBJ1-2; D not resolved. Looked up from germline, CDR1 is MGHRA and CDR2 is YSYEKL. There are 13 residues in the CDR3. Trimming left V 4 bases short and J 2 bases short, with 8 bases between.

J is TRBJ2-7 and V is TRBV5-1; TRBD2 matches 7 bases. Germline values: CDR1 SGHRS, CDR2 YFSETQ. The CDR3 totals 16 residues. Trimming cost V 4 bases and J 2 bases; bases outside gene matches: 12. The CDR3 region is CASSLEPGLTTYEQYF. In DNA, the CDR3 is TGCGCCAGCAGCCTGGAGCCGGGACTAACGACCTACGAGCAGTACTTC.

The chain employs TRBV2 and TRBJ1-4; D is possibly TRBD1 (6 bases). The CDR3 is 15 residues long. V lost 6 bases to trimming and J lost 0 bases, with 11 bases between them. From germline, CDR1 is SNHLY and CDR2 FYNNEI. For the CDR3, the DNA is TGTGCCAGCAGGCGGACAGACGCAACTAATGAAAAACTGTTTTTT. Protein: CASRRTDATNEKLFF.

CDR3 in amino acids: CSVPPGDRGTDTQYF. The CDR3 nucleotides are TGCAGCGTGCCCCCGGGGGATAGGGGCACAGATACGCAGTATTTT. The V call is TRBV29-1, the J call TRBJ2-3; possibly TRBD2 for D (6 bases). Germline V gives CDR1 SQVTM, CDR2 ANQGSEA. The CDR3 length is 15 residues. Trimming removed 6 bases from V and 1 base from J, with 17 bases in between.

A few counts support this clone. The genes are TRBV15 and TRBJ2-3; tentatively, D is TRBD2 (6 bases). Germline V lookup: CDR1 LNHNV, CDR2 YYDKDF (reference sequence). This CDR3 has 15 amino acids. V lost 8 bases, J lost 2 bases, and 17 bases lay in between. CDR3 loop: CATLGGSLFTDTQYF. Here the CDR3 DNA reads TGTGCCACCCTGGGAGGCTCCTTATTCACAGATACGCAGTATTTT.

Concerning this clone: At one boundary the junction diverges from the germline segment, which might be a read error. The chain joins TRBV13 to TRBJ2-7, with D unresolved. Germline-derived CDR1 and CDR2 are PRHDT and FYEKMQ (reference sequence). The CDR3 contains 16 residues. The CDR3 region is CANSSAPPSPTYEQYF. The CDR3 DNA is TGTGCCAACAGCTCTGCTCCGCCTAGTCCTACCTACGAGCAGTACTTC.

This chain joins TRBV15 and TRBJ1-1, with TRBD1 identical over 7 bases. Trimming cost V 5 bases and J 5 bases; bases outside gene matches: 14. CDR1 and CDR2 from the germline V gene are LNHNV and YYDKDF (reference sequence). The CDR3 totals 16 residues. The CDR3 nucleotides read TGTGCCACCAGCTCCGGGGGGGCGCAGGGGGTTACTGAAGCTTTCTTT. It encodes CATSSGGAQGVTEAFF.

The genes are TRBV19 and TRBJ2-7; 9 nucleotides line up with TRBD2. The germline V gene encodes CDR1 LNHDA and CDR2 SQIVND (reference sequence). The CDR3 runs 14 residues. V shed 3 bases, J shed 5 bases, and the junction held 5 bases outside the gene matches. In DNA, the CDR3 is TGTGCCAGTAGTATGAGGGTAGCGGGAGACGAGCAGTACTTC. Its protein is CASSMRVAGDEQYF.

This clone was seen a single time. The chain has TRBV2 and TRBJ2-1; no clear D gene. CDR1 is SNHLY, CDR2 FYNNEI, per germline. Trimming shortened V by 1 base and J by 3 bases, and 10 bases separated the two germline ends. This CDR3 spans 15 amino acids. The CDR3 sequence: CASSEERLNYNEQFF. The CDR3 nucleotides are TGTGCCAGCAGTGAAGAAAGACTCAACTACAATGAGCAGTTCTTC.

The V gene is TRBV12-5, the J gene TRBJ1-5; D is unclear. Germline-derived CDR1 and CDR2 are LGHNT and FRNRAP. The CDR3 consists of 11 residues. Trimming left V 6 bases short and J 6 bases short, with 6 bases between. CDR3 residues: CASGYSQPQHF. The CDR3 DNA is TGTGCTAGTGGCTATTCTCAGCCCCAGCATTTT.

The rearrangement joins TRBV6-6 to TRBJ1-5; D is undetermined. The CDR3 contains 14 residues. Deletions cut 4 bases from V and 4 bases from J, with 11 bases between. CDR1 is MNHNY and CDR2 is SVGAGI in the germline V gene (reference sequence). The CDR3 sequence is CASSSGLSNQPQHF. CDR3 DNA: TGTGCCAGCAGTTCGGGGTTAAGTAATCAGCCCCAGCATTTT.

The rearrangement joins TRBV7-9 to TRBJ1-5, with a tentative D call TRBD1 (5 bases). CDR3 size: 13 residues. Germline loops: CDR1 SEHNR, CDR2 FQNEAQ (reference sequence). V was clipped by 4 bases and J by 14 bases, with 18 bases between them. The CDR3 bases are TGTGCCAGCAGCTCGGAGCTACAGGACCAGAAGCATTTT. Amino acid sequence: CASSSELQDQKHF.

In DNA form, the CDR3 reads TGTGCCATCAGTGAGCCCGAGGCTGTGAACACTGAAGCTTTCTTT. It yields the protein CAISEPEAVNTEAFF. The genes are TRBV10-3 and TRBJ1-1; no clear D. The V gene lost 2 bases and the J gene lost 0 bases, with 10 bases spanning the gap. Germline CDR1 is ENHRY and CDR2 is SYGVKD. CDR3 length: 15 residues.

The CDR3 region is CASSQYYGQGGEKLFF. CDR3 nucleotides: TGCGCCAGCAGCCAATACTACGGACAGGGAGGTGAAAAACTGTTTTTT. The chain has TRBV4-1 and TRBJ1-4; 8 positions agree with TRBD1. The CDR3 contains 16 residues. CDR1 is MGHRA and CDR2 is YSYEKL in the germline V gene. The V segment lost 2 bases and the J segment 7 bases; nucleotides outside the gene matches: 9.

A single count supports this clone. The chain joins TRBV28 to TRBJ1-3; 9 bases are shared with TRBD1. Germline V gene lookup returns CDR1 MDHEN and CDR2 SYDVKM. This CDR3 region has 14 residues. With 5 bases clipped from V and 3 bases from J, the junction kept 2 bases outside the gene matches. CDR3 in amino acids: CASSTGGFGNTIYF. The CDR3 DNA is TGTGCCAGCAGTACAGGGGGCTTTGGAAACACCATATATTTT.

CDR3 sequence: CASSPDRALLYEKLFF. The CDR3 coding sequence is TGTGCCAGCTCGCCTGACAGGGCCCTATTATATGAAAAACTGTTTTTT. This sequence joins TRBV18 and TRBJ1-4; 7 nucleotides align to TRBD1. This CDR3 contains 16 residues. Trimming at V came to 6 bases and at J to 6 bases, leaving 13 bases not matched to a gene. Germline loops: CDR1 KGHSH, CDR2 LQKENI.